This is a list of T cell receptor beta chains from one sample in a study of Ad26.COV2.S vaccination and SARS-CoV-2 variants. This table comes from immunoSEQ multiplex PCR, and its TCRdb copy is limited to in-frame clones, with some not included. The sample lists around 270,000 clones; 87% were seen once. The source was peripheral blood, collected in a trial of Ad26.COV2.S vaccine versus placebo. All receptors come from a person between 18 and 60 years old who received the Ad26.COV2.S COVID-19 vaccine or a placebo. CDR3s include the opening cysteine and the closing phenylalanine or tryptophan. For some rows the clone size is stated as once, few or many, or as a class when expanded; others skip it.

V gene	clone size	J gene	CDR3 protein
TRBV11-2	NA	TRBJ2-3	CASSLGPRELDTQYF
TRBV30	NA	TRBJ1-3	CAWSPRWGFMRNTIYF
TRBV7-8	NA	TRBJ2-1	CASSLVRPASGNNEQFF
TRBV30	NA	TRBJ2-3	CAWSVETVRTDTQYF
TRBV6-5	once	TRBJ1-2	CAGGDGYGYTF
TRBV18	NA	TRBJ1-2	CASSPVPGYTF
TRBV6-5	NA	TRBJ2-5	CASSLWGLNQETQYF
TRBV5-1	NA	TRBJ1-5	CASSPEGFMSQPQHF
TRBV9	NA	TRBJ1-3	CASSARQTGGTGNTIYF
TRBV5-1	NA	TRBJ2-3	CASSLTQSASTDTQYF
TRBV4-2	NA	TRBJ1-2	CASSQDYSNANSYTF
TRBV12-3/TRBV12-4	NA	TRBJ2-1	CASGPLHEQFF
TRBV9	NA	TRBJ1-6	CASSVATASPLHF
TRBV6-2/TRBV6-3	NA	TRBJ2-5	CASSSEEQETQYF
TRBV5-1	NA	TRBJ2-5	CASSLNSQETQYF
TRBV6-4	NA	TRBJ1-1	CASSTGTGEAFF
TRBV19	NA	TRBJ1-1	CASSMMGMRAGAFF
TRBV6-5	NA	TRBJ1-5	CASSPGSTLHF
TRBV7-9	NA	TRBJ2-1	CASSLTVDEQFF
TRBV19	NA	TRBJ2-3	CASSMIGGGTDTQYF
TRBV18	NA	TRBJ1-4	CASSPGGASNEKLFF
TRBV19	NA	TRBJ2-6	CASSIPGGSGANVLTF
TRBV7-9	NA	TRBJ2-3	CASSPGGQGLDTQYF
TRBV4-1	NA	TRBJ2-5	CASSQDYGSSQETQYF
TRBV6-6	NA	TRBJ2-6	CASTGANVLTF
TRBV7-9	NA	TRBJ2-1	CASAVDSNEQFF
TRBV20-1	NA	TRBJ2-2	CSASVGGTSTGELFF
TRBV15	NA	TRBJ2-1	CATSRPDREQFF
TRBV19	NA	TRBJ2-5	CASSIAPGEVQETQYF
TRBV7-2	NA	TRBJ1-1	CASALGTEAFF
TRBV6-5	NA	TRBJ1-2	CASSETAPNYGYTF
TRBV9	once	TRBJ1-2	CASSHVGEGLYGYTF
TRBV7-2	NA	TRBJ1-2	CASSSRDLFF
TRBV27	once	TRBJ2-1	CASSPNTWAGEQFF
TRBV9	NA	TRBJ2-2	CASSWGTTNTGELFF
TRBV2	NA	TRBJ1-1	CASRHEGGYTEAFF
TRBV19	NA	TRBJ2-2	CASSFNRVRLAGVSGELFF
TRBV18	NA	TRBJ2-1	CASSPGTSGGNEQFF
TRBV10-3	NA	TRBJ1-2	CAISAGIVSKLGYGYTF